The source of this T cell receptor beta chain is a study of cytomegalovirus exposure and HLA in healthy donors (dated by TCRdb to 2015 to 2018). For the wider study: According to an earlier analysis of around 600 of the donors, some 180 million T cells yielded 117 million unique TCR beta sequences and about 280 Gb of sequence data. Roughly 300 gigabases of sequencing data and 70 million to 100 million unique TCR sequences made up an early release that covered approximately 700 HLA-typed donors. Among the roughly 400 genotyped donors, approximately 77% belonged to the genetic ancestry cluster associated with self-reported Caucasian donors. The study was designed to test whether signatures of past pathogen exposure could be identified by cataloging public T cell receptors. Using immunosequencing, the study profiled T cell repertoires from approximately 700 subjects and related those repertoires to cytomegalovirus serostatus. Besides the first cohort of around 700 subjects, a separate validation cohort made up of 120 different subjects was used. To predict cytomegalovirus infection status, the study brought together high-throughput TCR immunosequencing, statistical association of individual TCRs with disease status, and machine learning. A later analysis re-analyzed previously published TCR beta repertoires from 550 to 700 donors and added high-resolution HLA genotyping to study TCR occurrence patterns. In the later analysis, no new phenotypic data were used to find candidate immune exposures; instead, reliance was placed on TCR beta sequences and their occurrence across donors. An earlier analysis of 587 of the donors applied high-throughput TCR beta sequencing to assess whether each TCR beta V gene segment acted as functional or pseudogenic. Alongside the repertoire data, information on donor age, sex, ethnicity and CMV serostatus was compiled. Genome-wide SNP genotypes for about three fifths of the roughly 700 donors were used in a later genetic analysis, which treated that subset as a discovery cohort. Every discovery cohort repertoire had been produced on one sequencing platform. HLA typing covered class I and class II loci at four-digit resolution. The number of donors typed differed by locus, with 629-630 for A, B, C, DRB1 and DQB1, roughly 550 for DQA1, over 600 for DPA1, and some 450 for DPB1. Several DR-DQ haplotypes were treated as single units for association and clustering because of strong linkage in the cohort. Among 350 to 400 genotyped donors of the cohort, an average of approximately 230,000 unique TCR beta nucleotide sequences were sequenced per donor, roughly 20% of them non-productive.

The library relied on the immunoSEQ multiplex PCR assay. For the multiplex PCR, a mixture combining 60 forward primers for TCR Vbeta segments and 13 reverse primers for TCR Jbeta segments was used. The CDR3 region of rearranged TCR beta genes was amplified from genomic DNA by a multiplex PCR assay. The Illumina HiSeq System was used to sequence the amplified TCR beta libraries as 87-base-pair reads. Turning to the authors' computational methods: A later analysis tallied tens of millions of unique TCR beta chains across the 700 or so repertoires, and approximately 12 million of those chains were shared by two or more donors. To remove PCR and sequencing errors, raw reads were error-corrected and collapsed into unique sequences using a nearest-neighbor algorithm that merged closely related sequences. Alignment of CDR3 sequences to IMGT reference sequences was used to assign V, D and J gene segments. For a sequence to be retained, a match of at least six nucleotides was required to both a V gene segment and a J gene segment. Rearrangements were called productive when the CDR3 lacked stop codons and stayed in frame with V and J; all others were non-productive. Following IMGT convention, CDR3 was defined as the stretch from the second conserved V-encoded cysteine up to the conserved J-encoded phenylalanine. The earlier analysis of about 620 of the donors excluded sequences that lacked an unambiguous match to a single V gene segment. An earlier analysis of 587 of the donors classified V segments as functional when productive rearrangements were above 56.7% and as segregating when the standard deviation between donors was above 5%. A statistical classification framework was developed to diagnose cytomegalovirus status using the catalog of TCR beta chain sequences. In a later analysis, V and J genes were assigned by comparing TCR nucleotide sequences against IMGT/GENE-DB human TR gene sequences. Using the TCRdist pipeline, a later analysis assigned CDR3 sequences along with most-parsimonious VDJ recombination scenarios. A later analysis defined each TCR beta chain by its CDR3 amino acid sequence plus V-gene family, and excluded reads lacking a unique V-gene family. A later analysis removed roughly 590 highly shared, low-generation-probability nucleotide sequences to deal with suspected cross-contamination and a sequencing artifact. In a later analysis, a clonal expansion index for each public chain was calculated from normalized within-repertoire ranks of inferred template counts. In a later analysis, generation probabilities were computed with a VDJ recombination model fitted to out-of-frame rearrangements, and the resulting probabilities were checked against IGoR. Hypergeometric tests were used in a later analysis to score TCR-TCR, TCR-HLA and TCR-CMV co-occurrence, with a repertoire-size bias correction applied to the TCR pairs. False discovery rates were estimated in a later analysis by permuting HLA or CMV assignments 20 times. In a later analysis, co-occurring TCRs were grouped with DBSCAN, and TCRdist sequence similarity was added when clustering was performed within HLA-allele-positive subsets. Co-occurrence clustering excluded repertoires with fewer than 30,000 or more than 120,000 public chains, plus five with anomalous nucleotide sharing. Not all clones reach the TCRdb copy of this immuneACCESS table, which keeps in-frame sequences only. Checked studies attribute under half of the gap to unresolved V genes and leave the rest unexplained. For V, J and clone size, that table is used; D and trimming come from the DNA. The sample table contains 150,000 to 200,000 clones; only one count was recorded for approximately 85% of them. The biggest ten clones account for more than 1.5% of the sample.

Via the germline V gene (reference sequence), CDR1 is MNHEY and CDR2 SMNVEV. Its CDR3 holds 13 amino acids, cysteine through phenylalanine. The only DNA kept is the CDR3, 39 bases in frame from the first base. Cut back by 3 bases and 6 bases, the V and J ends lie 10 bases apart. Broader findings and caveats from the paper: A further reported finding was that TCR beta sequences accurately predicted the HLA-A and HLA-B alleles for most subjects in the first cohort. In a later analysis, the rate of TCR association differed among HLA loci, with DRB1 alleles having the most associated TCRs and HLA-C alleles having the fewest. Because HLA typing was missing for some donors at each locus, association tests included only the typed subset. In a later analysis, HLA-associated TCR beta chains were found to be more clonally expanded and to have lower generation probabilities than equally common non-associated chains. The classifier was reported to diagnose cytomegalovirus status with high specificity and sensitivity in both the original and validation cohorts. Specific HLA alleles were associated with some 15,000 TCR beta sequences at a false discovery rate of 0.05 in a later analysis. A group of highly shared sequence variants was considered likely to be a technical artifact of the sequencing pipeline. Linkage disequilibrium might explain the correlated functional status among segregating V segments, but an unknown experimental factor could not be excluded. V-gene and J-gene trimming of TCR beta chains was associated with a missense DCLRE1C variant in a later genetic analysis, and the association was replicated in an independent cohort. The only immune exposure information available for the cohort was CMV serostatus. The study gave a list of 150 to 200 TCR beta chains associated with cytomegalovirus. The cohort was sequenced for TCR beta chains only, and without alpha or paired-chain data the features that could be detected were limited. Most CMV-associated TCR beta chains appeared to be HLA-restricted in a later analysis, and the HLA associations seemed to be driven largely by CMV exposure. A later analysis reported that several top co-occurrence clusters appeared linked to parvovirus B19, influenza, CMV and Epstein-Barr virus. Some IMGT-functional V segments, including TRBV6-2 and TRBV6-3, could not be distinguished by the 87-base-pair reads and were therefore excluded. Sequencing depth was assumed to be roughly uniform across donors in the presence/absence analyses, though that assumption may not hold. Because counts were too low, roughly 16 rarely observed V segments, including chromosome 9 orphons, were excluded from the earlier analysis of a few hundred of the donors. In a later genetic analysis, fewer N-insertions in productive TCRs were reported among donors in an Asian-associated ancestry cluster than the approximately 710-donor mean. Most TCR sequences were seen in very few donors, while some public TCRs were found in many individuals. Three of the identified cytomegalovirus-associated TCR beta chains were confirmed in vitro to be specific for cytomegalovirus antigens. In an earlier analysis of 587 of the donors, most TCR beta V segments were observed in productive rearrangements about 90% or about 30% of the time, broadly matching IMGT annotations. It was suggested by the authors that the approach could potentially be generalized to other disease states and immunological phenotypes. Strong co-occurrence of HLA alleles, especially DR and DQ, made assigning TCR associations to individual alleles difficult.

A remark on this clone: The specificity of this receptor is unknown. Per-nucleotide qualities are absent, and no much larger clonotype sits a single base away.

The cohort was made up of 500 to 800 healthy bone marrow donors. At the time of sampling, every cohort member was nominally healthy, though immune exposures that went unrecorded were likely present. The donor tested CMV seronegative and was one of the 352 seronegative cohort members. Each donor provided a peripheral blood sample, and peripheral blood mononuclear cells were used for TCR beta sequencing. The Qiagen DNeasy Blood Extraction Kit was used to extract genomic DNA from the blood cell samples. The sequence came from a man younger than 35 in good health and CMV-seronegative. The chain employs TRBV27 and TRBJ2-3, with an unclear D gene assignment. The source material was PBMCs. DNA sequence: TGTGCCAGCAGTTTCTCCCAGTATGATACGCAGTATTTT. This encodes CASSFSQYDTQYF.